The 31 T cell receptor beta chains in this list originate from one sample, sequenced in a study of blood T cell repertoires in COVID-19. Here immunoSEQ multiplex PCR was the method, and the copy in TCRdb shows in-frame clones only, minus some. The sample yields over 200,000 clones, about 87% seen once. The sequenced sample was peripheral blood. The source is a man aged 25-45 years with COVID-19, enrolled during active disease.

The chain has TRBV6-5 and TRBJ1-2; D call uncertain. The V end lost 2 bases, the J end lost 6 bases, and 10 bases lay between the germline ends. The CDR3 totals 13 residues. CDR1 MNHEY and CDR2 SVGAGI come from the germline V gene. CDR3 coding DNA: TGTGCCAGCAGTTACCGGGGTAGGGATGGCTACACCTTC. Protein: CASSYRGRDGYTF.

The chain employs TRBV27 and TRBJ1-2; D not certain. The germline CDR1 and CDR2 sequences are MNHEY and SMNVEV (reference sequence). This CDR3 spans 12 amino acids. Between the trimmed V and J ends, which lost 5 bases and 3 bases, there was a span of 7 bases. The CDR3 DNA follows: TGTGCCAGCAGTCCCGGGGACTATGGCTACACCTTC. Translating gives CASSPGDYGYTF.

This clone was observed a handful of times. The rearrangement links TRBV7-2 to TRBJ1-2; 9 positions agree with TRBD1. The J segment lost 3 bases and the V segment lost 5 bases, leaving 7 bases of the junction unmatched. This CDR3 region has 15 residues. From germline, CDR1 is SGHTA and CDR2 FQGNSA. This chain's CDR3 is CASSQNTGGDYGYTF. The CDR3 DNA sequence: TGTGCCAGCAGCCAAAATACAGGGGGCGACTATGGCTACACCTTC.

The J gene is TRBJ2-7, the V gene TRBV6-5; D is undetermined. Germline loops: CDR1 MNHEY, CDR2 SVGAGI. This CDR3 contains 14 residues. V was cut by 0 bases and J by 2 bases, with 8 bases left in between. CDR3 sequence: CASSYSVQTYEQYF. The CDR3 coding sequence is TGTGCCAGCAGTTACTCTGTACAAACCTACGAGCAGTACTTC.

This sequence joins TRBV30 and TRBJ2-7, with D hard to call. V was pared by 4 bases and J by 12 bases, with 25 bases between. The CDR3 is made up of 14 amino acids. Germline V gene sequence: CDR1 GTSNPN, CDR2 SVGIG (reference sequence). The CDR3 region has the DNA TGTGCCTGGATCCCCTCTCATGAAGCCGATCGGAGGTACTTC. It codes for CAWIPSHEADRRYF.

The rearrangement links TRBV2 to TRBJ2-7; 10 nucleotides line up with TRBD1. Germline lookup yields CDR1 SNHLY and CDR2 FYNNEI. Losses at the gene ends were 4 bases for V and 4 bases for J; bases not matched to a gene: 4. This CDR3 is built from 14 residues. Written as DNA, the CDR3 is TGTGCCAGCAGTGCGGGACAGGGGATTTACGAGCAGTACTTC. Translating it yields CASSAGQGIYEQYF.

The rearrangement links TRBV29-1 to TRBJ1-1; TRBD1 matches at 8 bases. Looked up from germline, CDR1 is SQVTM and CDR2 is ANQGSEA. This CDR3 is built from 13 residues. V was pared by 8 bases and J by 11 bases, with 16 bases of the junction left unmatched. This chain's CDR3 is CSTTRTGNGEAFF. Written as DNA, the CDR3 is TGCAGCACCACCCGGACAGGGAATGGTGAGGCTTTCTTT. Supplemented by reference TRBV29-1 and TRBJ1-1, the full variable domain reads SAVISQKPSRDICQRGTSLTIQCQVDSQVTMMFWYRQQPGQSLTLIATANQGSEATYESGFVIDKFPISRPNLTFSTLTVSNMSPEDSSIYLCSTTRTGNGEAFFGQGTRLTVV.

The chain carries TRBV6-5 and TRBJ1-4, with 8 bases that match TRBD1. Germline CDR1 is MNHEY and CDR2 is SVGAGI. The CDR3 has 15 amino acids. V lost 9 bases, J lost 8 bases, and 14 bases stayed unmatched. DNA of the CDR3: TGTGCCAGAATCCCCTTGACAGGGGTAAGGGAAAAACTGTTTTTT. Translated: CARIPLTGVREKLFF.

V gene TRBV27 combines with J gene TRBJ1-1, with 9 bases fitting TRBD1. The CDR3 extends over 15 amino acids. Looked up from germline, CDR1 is MNHEY and CDR2 is SMNVEV (reference sequence). V shed 0 bases and J 7 bases; nucleotides not matched to a gene: 6. CDR3 sequence reads: CASSLSGTGKGEAFF. The CDR3 DNA follows: TGTGCCAGCAGTTTATCGGGGACAGGGAAGGGTGAAGCTTTCTTT.

This sequence joins TRBV4-1 and TRBJ2-7, with 11 bases aligning to TRBD2. In germline, CDR1 is MGHRA, CDR2 YSYEKL. The CDR3 spans 13 residues. The V gene end was trimmed by 8 bases and the J gene end by 4 bases; junction bases not matched to a gene: 4. This CDR3 reads CASGTSGSYEQYF. DNA for the CDR3: TGCGCCAGCGGTACTAGCGGGAGTTACGAGCAGTACTTC.

V is TRBV21-1 and J is TRBJ1-4; the D call TRBD1 from the table was never checked on the DNA. TRBV21-1 is tagged as a pseudogene. This CDR3 has 17 residues. The CDR3 DNA reads as TGTGCCAGCACCCACCGGACTTGGACAGGGCGGAGGAAAAAACTGTTTTTT. Protein product: CASTHRTWTGRRKKLFF.

J is TRBJ2-1 and V is TRBV5-5, with 7 bases identical to TRBD2. Germline values: CDR1 SGHKS, CDR2 YYEKEE (reference sequence). CDR3 length: 15 amino acids. With V trimmed by 7 bases and J by 4 bases, 11 bases remained unmatched. DNA for the CDR3: TGTGCCAGCGGCGGGGGTAGCGGAACATACAATGAGCAGTTCTTC. Translating gives CASGGGSGTYNEQFF.

The chain employs TRBV6-5 and TRBJ1-1; the match to TRBD1 covers 7 bases. The CDR3 sequence is 13 residues long. CDR1 is MNHEY, CDR2 SVGAGI, per germline. Losses at the gene ends were 2 bases for V and 5 bases for J; bases not matched to a gene: 2. CDR3 amino acids: CASSYPTGTEAFF. In DNA, the CDR3 is TGTGCCAGCAGTTACCCGACAGGGACTGAAGCTTTCTTT.

The rearrangement uses TRBV7-8 and TRBJ1-1; tentative D call: TRBD1 (6 bases). V was pared by 5 bases and J by 1 base, with 14 bases between. CDR3 size: 15 residues. CDR1 and CDR2 from the germline V gene are SGHVS and FQNEAQ. This chain's CDR3 is CASSILGQPNTEAFF. CDR3 DNA sequence: TGTGCCAGCAGCATACTAGGACAGCCGAACACTGAAGCTTTCTTT.

This clone appeared once. The chain couples TRBV5-1 to TRBJ1-3; TRBD1 aligns across 7 bases. The CDR3 is 18 residues long. Germline assignment: CDR1 SGHRS and CDR2 YFSETQ. The V gene end was trimmed by 1 base and the J gene end by 0 bases; junction bases not matched to a gene: 10. The CDR3 sequence: CASSLYGPGGASGNTIYF. The CDR3 nucleotides are TGCGCCAGCAGCTTGTATGGTCCAGGGGGAGCCTCTGGAAACACCATATATTTT.

J is TRBJ2-1 and V is TRBV7-6; 7 nucleotides align to TRBD2. V trimming: 4 bases; J trimming: 4 bases; junction bases outside the gene matches: 13. The CDR3 spans 17 residues. Germline lookup yields CDR1 SGHVS and CDR2 FNYEAQ. CDR3 residues: CASSSPRTRALYNEQFF. The CDR3 coding sequence is TGTGCCAGCAGCTCCCCCAGGACTAGGGCCCTTTACAATGAGCAGTTCTTC.

CDR3 in amino acids: CSARVEAGELFF. The CDR3 DNA is TGCAGCGCCCGTGTAGAGGCCGGGGAGCTGTTTTTT. The chain has TRBV29-1 and TRBJ2-2, with D hard to call. CDR1 and CDR2 (germline): SQVTM, ANQGSEA. The CDR3 is 12 amino acids. Between the trimmed V and J ends, which lost 7 bases and 6 bases, there was a span of 12 bases.

The chain employs TRBV6-5 and TRBJ1-6, with 8 bases identical to TRBD1. Germline V gives CDR1 MNHEY, CDR2 SVGAGI. The CDR3 sequence is 16 residues long. Trimming at V came to 2 bases and at J to 7 bases, leaving 7 bases not matched to a gene. The DNA of the CDR3 is TGTGCCAGCAGTTACATCGCGACAGGGGAAAATTCACCCCTCCACTTT. Protein product: CASSYIATGENSPLHF.

This clone was found a few times. This chain joins TRBV7-8 and TRBJ1-1; the D gene is possibly TRBD1 (6 bases). The germline V gene encodes CDR1 SGHVS and CDR2 FQNEAQ. The CDR3 covers 15 residues. The V end was cut by 0 bases, the J end by 2 bases, with 10 bases between. CDR3 sequence reads: CASSLASQGNTEAFF. For the CDR3, the DNA is TGTGCCAGCAGCTTAGCCTCACAGGGCAACACTGAAGCTTTCTTT. Together with reference TRBV7-8 and TRBJ1-1, the CDR3 gives the full variable domain: GAGVSQSPRYKVAKRGQDVALRCDPISGHVSLFWYQQALGQGPEFLTYFQNEAQLDKSGLPSDRFFAERPEGSVSTLKIQRTQQEDSAVYLCASSLASQGNTEAFFGQGTRLTVV.

The chain recombines TRBV5-8 with TRBJ2-7; 10 nucleotides match TRBD1. Germline trimming cut 4 bases from V and 4 bases from J; bases unmatched to any gene: 11. Germline assignment: CDR1 SGHTS and CDR2 YDEGEE. The length of the CDR3 is 16 residues. The chain's CDR3 is CASSRGVPGQGYEQYF. Here the CDR3 DNA reads TGTGCCAGCAGCCGGGGGGTACCGGGACAGGGGTACGAGCAGTACTTC.

The gene calls are TRBV10-3 and TRBJ2-7; perhaps TRBD2 as D (6 bases). The germline CDR1 and CDR2 sequences are ENHRY and SYGVKD. This CDR3 has 13 residues. CDR3 bases: TGTGCTTCGATGCCTGGGACTTACTACGAGCAGTACTTC. Translating it yields CASMPGTYYEQYF.

The CDR3 is CASSPSPSGNTIYF. The DNA for the CDR3 is TGTGCCAGCAGCCCCTCCCCTTCTGGAAACACCATATATTTT. The rearrangement joins TRBV3-1 (or the pseudogene TRBV3-2) to TRBJ1-3; D remains ambiguous. Trimming pared 4 bases from V and 1 base from J, leaving 8 bases between. There are 14 residues in the CDR3. Per germline, CDR1 LGHDT and CDR2 YNNKEL (reference sequence).

The chain links TRBV11-2 to TRBJ1-1; 7 bases line up with TRBD1. CDR1 SGHAT and CDR2 FQNNGV come from the germline V gene. The CDR3 contains 15 residues. Unmatched junction bases numbered 9, after V lost 4 bases and J lost 4 bases. The CDR3 DNA reads as TGTGCCAGCAGCTCCTCGACAGGGAGTCCCACTGAAGCTTTCTTT. This codes for CASSSSTGSPTEAFF. The complete variable domain, with remaining parts taken from reference TRBV11-2 and TRBJ1-1, reads EAGVAQSPRYKIIEKRQSVAFWCNPISGHATLYWYQQILGQGPKLLIQFQNNGVVDDSQLPKDRFSAERLKGVDSTLKIQPAKLEDSAVYLCASSSSTGSPTEAFFGQGTRLTVV.

The CDR3 spells CASSARQGVNTGELFF. Here the CDR3 DNA reads TGTGCCAGCAGCGCGCGACAGGGTGTGAACACCGGGGAGCTGTTTTTT. The V and J genes are TRBV11-1 and TRBJ2-2; 7 bases match TRBD1. The germline CDR1 and CDR2 sequences are SGHAT and FQDESV (reference sequence). Trimming cost V 5 bases and J 1 base; bases outside gene matches: 7. The CDR3 extends over 16 amino acids.

The genes are TRBV6-2 or TRBV6-3 and TRBJ2-2; TRBD2 aligns across 8 bases. The CDR3 contains 16 residues. Germline V gene sequence: CDR1 MNHEY, CDR2 SVGEGT. Germline trimming cut 4 bases from V and 6 bases from J; bases unmatched to any gene: 10. The CDR3 bases are TGTGCCAGCAGTTCCAGGACTAGCTCCGGGTCCGGGGAGCTGTTTTTT. This codes for CASSSRTSSGSGELFF.

This clone occurred a few times. This sequence joins TRBV6-2 or TRBV6-3 and TRBJ2-1; D is unresolved. The CDR3 runs to 13 residues. The V gene lost 3 bases and the J gene lost 3 bases, with 6 bases spanning the gap. CDR1 and CDR2 (germline): MNHEY, SVGEGT. The CDR3 nucleotides are TGTGCCAGCAGTTATAACAGCTACAATGAGCAGTTCTTC. Translated, it gives CASSYNSYNEQFF.

The chain links TRBV6-5 to TRBJ1-2, with 9 bases that match TRBD1. After removal of 2 bases from V and 10 bases from J, the junction contained 8 bases not matched to a gene. Germline V gene sequence: CDR1 MNHEY, CDR2 SVGAGI. This CDR3 contains 14 residues. The CDR3 bases are TGTGCCAGCAGTTACATAATGGGACAGGGAACCTACACCTTC. It specifies CASSYIMGQGTYTF.

The rearrangement uses TRBV4-2 and TRBJ2-1; 10 bases agree with TRBD2. Trimming took 2 bases from V and 7 from J; bases not matched to a gene: 8. Germline values: CDR1 LGHNA, CDR2 YNFKEQ. The CDR3 runs 16 residues. The CDR3 loop reads CASSQTRTSGWNEQFF. DNA of the CDR3: TGTGCCAGCAGCCAAACCCGGACTAGCGGCTGGAATGAGCAGTTCTTC.

The chain is built from TRBV5-1 and TRBJ1-1, with a weak D call TRBD1 (6 bases). In germline, CDR1 is SGHRS, CDR2 YFSETQ. Deletions cut 6 bases from V and 5 bases from J, with 14 bases between. CDR3 size: 13 residues. DNA of the CDR3: TGCGCCAGCACAACACAGGGAGCAACTGAAGCTTTCTTT. Amino acids: CASTTQGATEAFF.

The chain uses TRBV7-2 and TRBJ2-1; tentative D call: TRBD2 (5 bases). Germline V gene lookup returns CDR1 SGHTA and CDR2 FQGNSA. V dropped 2 bases and J dropped 6 bases, with 8 bases sitting between them. CDR3 size: 13 residues. The CDR3 region has the DNA TGTGCCAGCAGCTTATCCGGAGGCAATGAGCAGTTCTTC. It specifies CASSLSGGNEQFF.

The sample holds one count of this clone. The chain has TRBV6-2 or TRBV6-3 and TRBJ1-5, with TRBD1 matching over 8 bases. The CDR3 is 18 residues long. Trimming removed 7 bases from V and 3 bases from J; junction bases left unmatched: 17. Germline CDR1 is MNHEY and CDR2 is SVGEGT. CDR3 protein: CASNPGTGGHLNNQPQHF. The CDR3 DNA follows: TGTGCCAGCAACCCCGGGACAGGAGGTCATTTGAACAATCAGCCCCAGCATTTT.